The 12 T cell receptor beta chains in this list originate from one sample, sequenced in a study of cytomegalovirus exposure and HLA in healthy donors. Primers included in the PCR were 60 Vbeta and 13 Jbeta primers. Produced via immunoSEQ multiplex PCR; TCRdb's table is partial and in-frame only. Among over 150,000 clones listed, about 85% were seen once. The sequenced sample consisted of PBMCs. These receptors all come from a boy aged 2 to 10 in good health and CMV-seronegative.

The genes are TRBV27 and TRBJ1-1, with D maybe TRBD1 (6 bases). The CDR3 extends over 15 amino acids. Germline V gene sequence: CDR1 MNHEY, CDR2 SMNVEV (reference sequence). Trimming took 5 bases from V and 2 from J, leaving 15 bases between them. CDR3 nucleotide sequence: TGTGCCAGCAGTCCCAGCCGAGGGGGTAACACTGAAGCTTTCTTT. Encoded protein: CASSPSRGGNTEAFF.

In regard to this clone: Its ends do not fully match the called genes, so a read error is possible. The CDR3 nucleotides are TGTTCCAGCAGCTTAGAGGGGACCTACGAGCAGTACTTC. It translates to CSSSLEGTYEQYF. This rearrangement joins TRBV7-9 to TRBJ2-7; perhaps D is TRBD1 or TRBD2 (5 bases each). The length of the CDR3 is 13 residues. Germline loops: CDR1 SEHNR, CDR2 FQNEAQ (reference sequence).

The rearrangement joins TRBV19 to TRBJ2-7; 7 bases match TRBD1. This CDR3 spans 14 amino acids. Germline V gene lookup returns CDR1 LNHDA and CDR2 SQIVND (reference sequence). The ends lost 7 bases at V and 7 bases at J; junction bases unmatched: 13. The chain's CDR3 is CASTHRDSPQEQYF. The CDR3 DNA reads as TGTGCCAGTACCCACCGGGACAGCCCCCAAGAGCAGTACTTC.

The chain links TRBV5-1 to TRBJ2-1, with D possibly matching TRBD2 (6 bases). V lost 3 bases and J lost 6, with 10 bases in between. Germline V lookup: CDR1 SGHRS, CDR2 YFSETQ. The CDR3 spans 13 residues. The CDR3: CASSWRVGNEQFF. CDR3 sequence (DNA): TGCGCCAGCAGCTGGAGGGTAGGCAATGAGCAGTTCTTC.

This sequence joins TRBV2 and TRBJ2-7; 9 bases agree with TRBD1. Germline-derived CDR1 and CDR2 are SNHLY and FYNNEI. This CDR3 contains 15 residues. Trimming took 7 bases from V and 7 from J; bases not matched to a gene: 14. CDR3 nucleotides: TGTGCCAGCACCCTGGAAGCCGGGACAGGGAAAGAGCAGTACTTC. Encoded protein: CASTLEAGTGKEQYF.

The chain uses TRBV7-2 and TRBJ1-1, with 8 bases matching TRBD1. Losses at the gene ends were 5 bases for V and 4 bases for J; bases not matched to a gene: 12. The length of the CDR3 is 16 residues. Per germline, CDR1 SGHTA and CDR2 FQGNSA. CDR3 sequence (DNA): TGTGCCAGCAGCCAGGGGGGGGGCAGGGGGCCCACTGAAGCTTTCTTT. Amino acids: CASSQGGGRGPTEAFF.

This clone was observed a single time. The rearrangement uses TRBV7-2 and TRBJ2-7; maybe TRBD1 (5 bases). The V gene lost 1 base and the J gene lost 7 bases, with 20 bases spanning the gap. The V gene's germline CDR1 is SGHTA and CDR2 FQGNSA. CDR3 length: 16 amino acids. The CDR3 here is CASSLVMGLESKEQYF. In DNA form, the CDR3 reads TGTGCCAGCAGCTTAGTAATGGGGCTAGAGTCGAAGGAGCAGTACTTC. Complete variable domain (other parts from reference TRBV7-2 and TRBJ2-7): GAGVSQSPSNKVTEKGKDVELRCDPISGHTALYWYRQSLGQGLEFLIYFQGNSAPDKSGLPSDRFSAERTGGSVSTLTIQRTQQEDSAVYLCASSLVMGLESKEQYFGPGTRLTVT.

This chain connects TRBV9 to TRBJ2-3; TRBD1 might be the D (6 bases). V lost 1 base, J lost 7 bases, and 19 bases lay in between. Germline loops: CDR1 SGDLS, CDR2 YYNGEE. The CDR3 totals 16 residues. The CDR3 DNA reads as TGTGCCAGCAGCGTAATTGGTGGTGGGGGCATGAATACGCAGTATTTT. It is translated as CASSVIGGGGMNTQYF.

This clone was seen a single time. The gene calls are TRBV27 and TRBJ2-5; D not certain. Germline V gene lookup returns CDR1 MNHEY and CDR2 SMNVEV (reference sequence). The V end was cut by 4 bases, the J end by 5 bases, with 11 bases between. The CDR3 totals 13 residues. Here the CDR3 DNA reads TGTGCCAGCAGTTGGAGCCGATTGGAGACCCAGTACTTC. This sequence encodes CASSWSRLETQYF.

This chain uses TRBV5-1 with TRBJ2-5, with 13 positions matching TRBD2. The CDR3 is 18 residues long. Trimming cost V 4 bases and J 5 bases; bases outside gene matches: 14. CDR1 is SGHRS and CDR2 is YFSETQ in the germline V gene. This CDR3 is CASSPGLAGAMFAETQYF. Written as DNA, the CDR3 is TGCGCCAGCAGCCCCGGACTAGCGGGGGCCATGTTCGCCGAGACCCAGTACTTC.

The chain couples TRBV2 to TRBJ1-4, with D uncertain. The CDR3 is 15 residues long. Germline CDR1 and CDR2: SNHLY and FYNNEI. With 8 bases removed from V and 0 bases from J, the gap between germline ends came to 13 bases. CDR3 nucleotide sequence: TGTGCCAGCCGGCGACCGGGATCAACTAATGAAAAACTGTTTTTT. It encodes CASRRPGSTNEKLFF.

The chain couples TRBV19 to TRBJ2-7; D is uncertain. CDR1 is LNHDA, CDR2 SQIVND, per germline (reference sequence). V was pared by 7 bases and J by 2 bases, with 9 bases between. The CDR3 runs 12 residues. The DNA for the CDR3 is TGTGCCAGTACATCCCAGGCCTACGAGCAGTACTTC. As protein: CASTSQAYEQYF.